This T cell receptor beta chain was documented in a study of Ad26.COV2.S vaccination and SARS-CoV-2 variants. Generated by immunoSEQ multiplex PCR, the TCRdb table keeps only in-frame clones and is missing some. The repertoire holds 330,000 or so clones, with 75% to 90% as singletons. As to treatment: some 20 received Ad26.COV2.S at low or high dose, single or two shots; roughly five received placebo; per-sample allocation not given. Sampling happened 63 days after the first vaccine or placebo injection. The source was peripheral blood, collected in a trial of Ad26.COV2.S vaccine versus placebo. The TCR originated in a person aged 18-65 years who received the Ad26.COV2.S COVID-19 vaccine or a placebo.

CDR3 sequence (DNA): TGTGCCTGGAGTCCCACAGGGGCCCCACAGCCCCAGCATTTT. This sequence encodes CAWSPTGAPQPQHF. This chain links TRBV30 with TRBJ1-5; 7 bases are shared with TRBD1. The CDR3 totals 14 residues. J was trimmed by 7 bases and V by 2 bases; bases with no gene match: 8. Germline lookup yields CDR1 GTSNPN and CDR2 SVGIG (reference sequence).